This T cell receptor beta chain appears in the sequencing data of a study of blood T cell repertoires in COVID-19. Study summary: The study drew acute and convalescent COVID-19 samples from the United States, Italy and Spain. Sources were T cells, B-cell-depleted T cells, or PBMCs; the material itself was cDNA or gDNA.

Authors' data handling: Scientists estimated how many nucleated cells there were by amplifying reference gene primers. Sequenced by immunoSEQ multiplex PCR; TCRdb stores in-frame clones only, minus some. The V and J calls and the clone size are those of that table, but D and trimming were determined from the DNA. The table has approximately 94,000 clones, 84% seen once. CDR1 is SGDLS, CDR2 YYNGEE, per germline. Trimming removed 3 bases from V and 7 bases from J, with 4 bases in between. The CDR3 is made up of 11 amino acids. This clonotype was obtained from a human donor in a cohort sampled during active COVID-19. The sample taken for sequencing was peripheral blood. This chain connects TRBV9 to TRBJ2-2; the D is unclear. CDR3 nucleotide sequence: TGTGCCAGCAGCGGAGGCGGGGAGCTGTTTTTT. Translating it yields CASSGGGELFF.